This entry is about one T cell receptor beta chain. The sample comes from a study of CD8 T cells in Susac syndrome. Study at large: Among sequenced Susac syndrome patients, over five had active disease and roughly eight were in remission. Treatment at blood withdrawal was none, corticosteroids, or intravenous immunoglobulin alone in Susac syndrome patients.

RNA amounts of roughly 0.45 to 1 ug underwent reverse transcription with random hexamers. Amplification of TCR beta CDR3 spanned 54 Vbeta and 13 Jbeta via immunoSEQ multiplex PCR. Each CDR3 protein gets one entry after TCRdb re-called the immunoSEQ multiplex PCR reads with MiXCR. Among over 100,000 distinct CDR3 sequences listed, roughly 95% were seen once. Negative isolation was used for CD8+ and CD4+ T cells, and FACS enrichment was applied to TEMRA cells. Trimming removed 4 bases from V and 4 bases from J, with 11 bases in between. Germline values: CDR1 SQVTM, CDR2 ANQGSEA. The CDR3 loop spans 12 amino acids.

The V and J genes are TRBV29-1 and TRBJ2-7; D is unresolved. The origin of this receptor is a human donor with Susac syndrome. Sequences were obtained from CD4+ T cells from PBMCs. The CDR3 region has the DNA TGCAGCGTTGGATACGGATTATACGAGCAGTACTTC. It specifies CSVGYGLYEQYF.